A selection of T cell receptor beta chains follows, all from one sample in a study of blood T cell repertoires in COVID-19. Libraries were prepared by immunoSEQ multiplex PCR; TCRdb keeps only in-frame clonotypes and omits some of them. Of over 150,000 clones listed, approximately 87% were seen once; the top ten hold 0.8% to 1%. What was sequenced was peripheral blood. The receptors were gathered from a woman under 30 who had recovered from COVID-19. The CDR3 runs from the conserved cysteine through the conserved F or W. A D gene is named only where the DNA matches it firmly. Rows give clone size only sometimes, using once, few, many, or a class for an expanded clone.

d_gene	j_gene	len	v_gene	abundance	CDR3nt	CDR3aa
.	TRBJ2-5	14	TRBV7-3	few	TGTGCCAGCAGCTTATTGGTGGGACAAGGGGACCAGTACTTC	CASSLLVGQGDQYF
TRBD1	TRBJ2-2	14	TRBV6-5	.	TGTGCCAGCAGTTACGGGACAGGGGTTGGGGAGCTGTTTTTT	CASSYGTGVGELFF
TRBD1	TRBJ1-2	14	TRBV7-2	.	TGTGCCAGCAGCCTGGGACAGCCCAACTATGGCTACACCTTC	CASSLGQPNYGYTF
TRBD1	TRBJ1-5	15	TRBV5-6	.	TGTGCCAGCAGCTTCCGGGACAGACCCAATCAGCCCCAGCATTTT	CASSFRDRPNQPQHF
.	TRBJ2-6	13	TRBV19	many	TGTGCCAGTAAAACACCTGGGGCCAACGTCCTGACTTTC	CASKTPGANVLTF
TRBD1	TRBJ1-5	15	TRBV24-1	.	TGTGCCACCAGTGAGCCCGGGACAGGGCGTCAGCCCCAGCATTTT	CATSEPGTGRQPQHF
TRBD1	TRBJ2-7	14	TRBV19	.	TGTGCCAGAACCCGCCGGGACAGGGTGTGGGAGCAGTACTTC	CARTRRDRVWEQYF
.	TRBJ1-6	15	TRBV5-3	once	TGTGCCAGAAGCTACGGGGGCTCCTATAATTCACCCCTCCACTTT	CARSYGGSYNSPLHF
.	TRBJ1-1	16	TRBV28	.	TGTGCCAGCAGTTCCTTGGTGAGAGCTATGGAGACTGAAGCTTTCTTT	CASSSLVRAMETEAFF
TRBD1	TRBJ1-2	13	TRBV10-3	.	TGTGCCATCAGCCCAGACAGGGGGCTTGGTTACACCTTC	CAISPDRGLGYTF
.	TRBJ1-2	13	TRBV5-6	once	TGTGCCAGCAGTCCGGCAGGGAACTATGGCTACACCTTC	CASSPAGNYGYTF
.	TRBJ1-2	15	TRBV27	.	TGTGCCAGCACCCCCACCGGGACAATGAACTATGGCTACACCTTC	CASTPTGTMNYGYTF
.	TRBJ2-1	11	TRBV25-1	once	TGTGCCAGCAGTGTAAACAATGAGCAGTTCTTC	CASSVNNEQFF
TRBD2	TRBJ2-3	18	TRBV7-8	.	TGTGCCAGCAGCTTAGGACTAGCGGAAGACCTTAGCACAGATACGCAGTATTTT	CASSLGLAEDLSTDTQYF
TRBD1	TRBJ1-1	13	TRBV6-2/TRBV6-3	.	TGTGCCAGCAGCCAGGGGGTAATCACTGAAGCTTTCTTT	CASSQGVITEAFF
.	TRBJ1-1	14	TRBV7-9	.	TGTGCCAGCAGTCCAGGGAAGACGGACACTGAAGCTTTCTTT	CASSPGKTDTEAFF
.	TRBJ1-1	12	TRBV2	.	TGTGCCAGCAGTAATGGCTACACTGAAGCTTTCTTT	CASSNGYTEAFF
TRBD2	TRBJ2-1	15	TRBV6-2/TRBV6-3	medium-sized	TGTGCCAGCAGTTATACTAGCGGGGGGCCAAATGAGCAGTTCTTC	CASSYTSGGPNEQFF
TRBD2	TRBJ2-5	15	TRBV7-2	.	TGTGCCAGCAGCTTAGAGACTAGCGGGGGACAGACCCAGTACTTC	CASSLETSGGQTQYF
TRBD1	TRBJ1-1	16	TRBV4-1	.	TGCGCCAGCAGCCACTGGACAGGGGGTTTAGGCACTGAAGCTTTCTTT	CASSHWTGGLGTEAFF
TRBD1	TRBJ1-5	16	TRBV19	.	TGTGCCAGTAGTACAATTGGGACAGGGGGGAATCAGCCCCAGCATTTT	CASSTIGTGGNQPQHF
.	TRBJ2-7	14	TRBV7-8	.	TGTGCCAGCAGCTTAGCCAATAAGCCCTACGAGCAGTACTTC	CASSLANKPYEQYF
.	TRBJ2-1	15	TRBV9	.	TGTGCCAGCAGCGTAGGACAGGGGACTAACAATGAGCAGTTCTTC	CASSVGQGTNNEQFF
.	TRBJ1-5	12	TRBV5-5	.	TGTGCCAGCAGCTTAACTAATCAGCCCCAGCATTTT	CASSLTNQPQHF
.	TRBJ2-3	13	TRBV24-1	.	TGTGCCAACTATATCGACAGCACAGATACGCAGTATTTT	CANYIDSTDTQYF
.	TRBJ2-1	14	TRBV10-3	.	TGTGCCATCAGTGAAGGAGCCGTCTACAATGAGCAGTTCTTC	CAISEGAVYNEQFF
TRBD1	TRBJ2-5	15	TRBV5-6	.	TGTGCCAGCAGCCCGGACAGGGGGCTGGGAGAGACCCAGTACTTC	CASSPDRGLGETQYF
TRBD2	TRBJ2-3	16	TRBV5-4	.	TGTGCCAGCAGCTTGATCCAACTAGCGGGCACAGATACGCAGTATTTT	CASSLIQLAGTDTQYF
TRBD2	TRBJ2-3	14	TRBV6-5	.	TGTGCCAGCAGTACTCCCCGGGAGGCAGATACGCAGTATTTT	CASSTPREADTQYF
TRBD1	TRBJ1-5	15	TRBV7-8	.	TGTGCCAGCAGCTTAGGGGACAGGGACGGGCAGCCCCAGCATTTT	CASSLGDRDGQPQHF
TRBD2	TRBJ2-5	16	TRBV9	once	TGTGCCAGCAGCGAGGGACTAGCGGGGGATCGGGAGACCCAGTACTTC	CASSEGLAGDRETQYF
.	TRBJ1-3	16	TRBV4-3	.	TGCGCCAGCAGCCAAGCTAATCCCGCGCCTGGAAACACCATATATTTT	CASSQANPAPGNTIYF
TRBD1	TRBJ2-7	16	TRBV4-3	.	TGCGCCAGCAGCCAAGCTACCGGGACAGGGTCGTACGAGCAGTACTTC	CASSQATGTGSYEQYF
TRBD2	TRBJ2-3	17	TRBV2	.	TGTGCCAGCAAGCTACGCGGGAGTATTGACATCACAGATACGCAGTATTTT	CASKLRGSIDITDTQYF
TRBD1	TRBJ2-7	15	TRBV19	.	TGTGCCAGTAGTACCCTTAGGGGGCAGACCTACGAGCAGTACTTC	CASSTLRGQTYEQYF
.	TRBJ1-4	13	TRBV10-3	once	TGTGCCCCCCAAAAGGGTAGGGGTGAAAAACTGTTTTTT	CAPQKGRGEKLFF
TRBD2	TRBJ2-3	17	TRBV15	.	TGTGCCACCAGCAGAGCTAGCGGACTAGGTAGCACAGATACGCAGTATTTT	CATSRASGLGSTDTQYF
TRBD2	TRBJ2-1	19	TRBV11-2	.	TGTGCCAGCAGCTTAGATCGGGCTAGCGGGAGAGTAACCTACAATGAGCAGTTCTTC	CASSLDRASGRVTYNEQFF
TRBD2	TRBJ2-7	13	TRBV12-3/TRBV12-4	.	TGTGCCAGCAGGGGGACTAGCGGGTACGAGCAGTACTTC	CASRGTSGYEQYF
TRBD1	TRBJ2-3	18	TRBV14	.	TGTGCCAGCAGCCAAGATACCCTGGACAGGGGGCCTACAGATACGCAGTATTTT	CASSQDTLDRGPTDTQYF
TRBD1	TRBJ1-6	17	TRBV27	.	TGTGCCAGCAGTTTAACCCACAGGGGAAACTATAATTCACCCCTCCACTTT	CASSLTHRGNYNSPLHF
TRBD1	TRBJ1-1	16	TRBV27	.	TGTGCCAGCAGTTGGGGACAGGGGGCGGGACGCACTGAAGCTTTCTTT	CASSWGQGAGRTEAFF
TRBD2	TRBJ2-3	18	TRBV7-4	.	TGTGCCAGCAGCTTTGACCCACCGCGCGGGGGGACCACAGATACGCAGTATTTT	CASSFDPPRGGTTDTQYF
.	TRBJ2-7	14	TRBV6-2/TRBV6-3	.	TGTGCCAGCACCCCCTGGGGCAGTACCTACGAGCAGTACTTC	CASTPWGSTYEQYF
TRBD2	TRBJ2-1	16	TRBV7-9	.	TGTGCCAGCAGCTTGCCGGGACTAGCGGTCTACAATGAGCAGTTCTTC	CASSLPGLAVYNEQFF
TRBD2	TRBJ2-6	17	TRBV6-4	.	TGTGCCAGCAGTGACTCGTCTAGCGGGGCTGGGGCCAACGTCCTGACTTTC	CASSDSSSGAGANVLTF
.	TRBJ2-1	18	TRBV4-1	.	TGCGCCAGCAGCCAAGAAGGCTATGGCGGGACAGCCTACAATGAGCAGTTCTTC	CASSQEGYGGTAYNEQFF
.	TRBJ2-3	14	TRBV6-5	.	TGTGCCAGCAGTTACGGGCTAAGCACAGATACGCAGTATTTT	CASSYGLSTDTQYF
TRBD2	TRBJ2-1	13	TRBV11-3	.	TGTGCCAGCAGCCTAGCGGGGGACAATGAGCAGTTCTTC	CASSLAGDNEQFF
TRBD1	TRBJ2-2	13	TRBV29-1	.	TGCAGCGTTGATGACAGGGGGACCGGGGAGCTGTTTTTT	CSVDDRGTGELFF
.	TRBJ2-7	13	TRBV7-2	.	TGTGCCAGCAGCTTAGGGGCCCCCTACGAGCAGTACTTC	CASSLGAPYEQYF
TRBD1	TRBJ1-2	16	TRBV5-1	.	TGCGCCAGCAGTGGACAGGGGGCCCGGCAATCCTATGGCTACACCTTC	CASSGQGARQSYGYTF
.	TRBJ1-4	13	TRBV28	.	TGTGCCAGCAGACCCGGGGGGGGTGAAAAACTGTTTTTT	CASRPGGGEKLFF